Below are 23 T cell receptor beta chains sequenced from a single sample in a study of blood T cell repertoires in COVID-19. Measured with immunoSEQ multiplex PCR; TCRdb has only the in-frame clones, and not every one. Among some 200,000 clones, about four fifths were seen once, and the ten largest hold roughly 5%. Sequencing was performed on PBMCs or T cells enriched from blood (not recorded which). All receptors come from a woman in her forties or fifties who had been exposed to COVID-19.

The CDR3 sequence is CASSLQARVPYGYTF. DNA of the CDR3: TGTGCCAGCAGCTTACAAGCCAGGGTGCCCTATGGCTACACCTTC. The rearrangement uses TRBV11-1 and TRBJ1-2; a possible D gene is TRBD1 (5 bases). The V gene lost 2 bases and the J gene lost 4 bases, with 14 bases spanning the gap. CDR1 and CDR2 from the germline V gene are SGHAT and FQDESV (reference sequence). CDR3 length equals 15 residues.

This clone was counted between two and nine times. V usage is TRBV10-3 and J usage is TRBJ2-5, with 9 bases that match TRBD1. The CDR3 covers 14 residues. Per germline, CDR1 ENHRY and CDR2 SYGVKD. Germline trimming cut 5 bases from V and 5 bases from J; bases unmatched to any gene: 6. The CDR3 nucleotides are TGTGCCATCAGTTCACAGGGGGCGCAGGAGACCCAGTACTTC. As protein: CAISSQGAQETQYF.

This chain joins TRBV7-9 and TRBJ1-2; D possibly corresponds to TRBD1 (6 bases). With 4 bases removed from V and 5 bases from J, the gap between germline ends came to 11 bases. The CDR3 has 13 amino acids. Per the germline V gene, CDR1 is SEHNR and CDR2 is FQNEAQ (reference sequence). The CDR3 region is CASSYRDTYGYTF. The CDR3 nucleotides read TGTGCCAGCAGCTACCGGGACACATATGGCTACACCTTC.

The chain employs TRBV5-4 and TRBJ1-1, with a possible D match to TRBD1 (5 bases). The germline CDR1 and CDR2 sequences are SGHNT and YYREEE (reference sequence). V was clipped by 3 bases and J by 6 bases, with 12 bases between them. The CDR3 sequence is 13 residues long. The CDR3 coding sequence is TGTGCCAGCAGCTCCTTCCAGGGCGCTGAAGCTTTCTTT. Translating it yields CASSSFQGAEAFF.

The chain links TRBV27 to TRBJ2-1, with TRBD2 matching over 7 bases. After removal of 5 bases from V and 7 bases from J, the junction contained 8 bases not matched to a gene. Germline lookup yields CDR1 MNHEY and CDR2 SMNVEV (reference sequence). The CDR3 has 14 amino acids. The DNA of the CDR3 is TGTGCCAGCAGTCCCCCGGGGAGGGGTAATGAGCAGTTCTTC. Encoded protein: CASSPPGRGNEQFF.

This rearrangement joins TRBV30 to TRBJ1-6, with TRBD1 identical over 8 bases. V lost 2 bases, J lost 5 bases, and 11 bases stayed unmatched. Germline V gene lookup returns CDR1 GTSNPN and CDR2 SVGIG (reference sequence). This CDR3 is built from 17 residues. The CDR3 sequence is CAWSKARVTGDNSPLHF. The CDR3, as DNA: TGTGCCTGGAGTAAGGCGAGGGTGACAGGGGATAATTCACCCCTCCACTTT.

The CDR3 loop reads CASSIGGSNNQPQHF. In nucleotides, the CDR3 is TGTGCCAGTAGTATAGGAGGCAGCAACAATCAGCCCCAGCATTTT. The V gene is TRBV19, the J gene TRBJ1-5; D remains unclear. The V end was cut by 1 base, the J end by 3 bases, with 10 bases between. Per germline, CDR1 LNHDA and CDR2 SQIVND (reference sequence). The CDR3 sequence is 15 residues long.

V and J are TRBV25-1 and TRBJ2-3, with no clear D. V was pared by 5 bases and J by 11 bases, with 8 bases between. Germline V CDR1 and CDR2: MGHDK, SYGVNS. The CDR3 consists of 10 residues. As DNA, the CDR3 is TGTGCCAGCAGTTTCACAAGGCAGTATTTT. Protein product: CASSFTRQYF.

About this clone itself: The sample contains more than one DNA sequence encoding this CDR3. The chain links TRBV28 to TRBJ1-5; a possible D gene is TRBD1 (6 bases). CDR1 MDHEN and CDR2 SYDVKM come from the germline V gene. V was trimmed by 2 bases and J by 2 bases, leaving 13 bases between them. The CDR3 spans 16 residues. CDR3: CASSLMGARGNQPQHF. The CDR3 nucleotides read TGTGCCAGCAGTTTAATGGGGGCCCGGGGCAATCAGCCCCAGCATTTT.

The rearrangement links TRBV15 to TRBJ1-1, with 7 bases that match TRBD1. Germline-derived CDR1 and CDR2 are LNHNV and YYDKDF (reference sequence). The CDR3 totals 15 residues. The trim removed 2 bases at V and 6 bases at J, leaving 9 bases unmatched. Here the CDR3 reads CATSRPRGFGAEAFF. CDR3 in DNA: TGTGCCACCAGCAGACCCAGGGGGTTCGGGGCTGAAGCTTTCTTT.

The chain combines TRBV6-5 with TRBJ1-3; D gene uncertain. Between the trimmed V and J ends, which lost 7 bases and 1 base, there was a span of 11 bases. The CDR3 is 14 residues long. Germline CDR1 is MNHEY and CDR2 is SVGAGI. The CDR3 DNA sequence: TGTGCCAGCACTCGCCAGGCATCTGGAAACACCATATATTTT. It translates to CASTRQASGNTIYF.

Only a few counts were recorded for this clone. The CDR3 here is CASSRLGGGAEGDTQYF. For the CDR3, the DNA is TGTGCCAGCAGCCGCCTAGGCGGGGGGGCCGAAGGAGATACGCAGTATTTT. The chain employs TRBV4-2 and TRBJ2-3; TRBD2 matches 9 bases. Germline CDR1 reads LGHNA; CDR2 reads YNFKEQ. V shed 4 bases, J shed 5 bases, and the junction held 13 bases outside the gene matches. This CDR3 has 17 amino acids.

The chain combines TRBV5-1 with TRBJ1-2; 8 nucleotides align to TRBD1. The CDR3 runs to 16 residues. V was clipped by 4 bases and J by 0 bases; unmatched bases: 8. Germline-derived CDR1 and CDR2 are SGHRS and YFSETQ. The CDR3 here is CASSPPGQAANYGYTF. CDR3 sequence (DNA): TGCGCCAGCAGCCCGCCGGGACAGGCAGCTAACTATGGCTACACCTTC.

J is TRBJ1-1 and V is TRBV7-8; D is possibly TRBD1 (6 bases). The CDR3 is made up of 14 amino acids. Germline V CDR1 and CDR2: SGHVS, FQNEAQ. V was clipped by 4 bases and J by 2 bases, with 11 bases between them. In nucleotides, the CDR3 is TGTGCCAGCAGCTCCTCGACAGGAAACACTGAAGCTTTCTTT. Protein: CASSSSTGNTEAFF.

This clone appeared a few times. This sequence joins TRBV30 and TRBJ2-6, with 8 nucleotides matching TRBD2. Germline CDR1 and CDR2: GTSNPN and SVGIG (reference sequence). There are 16 residues in the CDR3. J was trimmed by 1 base and V by 4 bases; bases with no gene match: 6. CDR3 sequence: CAWIGGGFSGANVLTF. The DNA of the CDR3 is TGTGCCTGGATAGGCGGGGGGTTTTCTGGGGCCAACGTCCTGACTTTC.

This clone occurred once. V gene TRBV4-3 combines with J gene TRBJ2-3; D gene unclear. Between the trimmed V and J ends, which lost 1 base and 2 bases, there was a span of 13 bases. The CDR3 is 16 amino acids. Germline V gene data show CDR1 as LGHNA and CDR2 as YSLEER. The CDR3 reads CASSQGITLSTDTQYF. DNA for the CDR3: TGCGCCAGCAGCCAAGGTATCACTTTATCCACAGATACGCAGTATTTT.

Here the CDR3 DNA reads TGTGCCAGCAGTGCTACCGGGACAGGGCTTAACACTGAAGCTTTCTTT. The encoded protein is CASSATGTGLNTEAFF. The chain combines TRBV2 with TRBJ1-1, with 9 bases fitting TRBD1. V lost 4 bases to trimming and J lost 2 bases; unmatched junction nucleotides: 8. CDR1 is SNHLY and CDR2 is FYNNEI in the germline V gene. This CDR3 comprises 16 residues.

This clone is a singleton in its sample. The gene calls are TRBV6-5 and TRBJ1-2, with 9 positions matching TRBD1. Trimming took 6 bases from V and 7 from J; bases not matched to a gene: 6. Germline CDR1 reads MNHEY; CDR2 reads SVGAGI. This CDR3 is built from 13 residues. The CDR3 spells CASRTGGTGGYTF. The CDR3 nucleotides read TGTGCCAGCAGGACAGGGGGGACGGGTGGCTACACCTTC.

V is TRBV2 and J is TRBJ1-2, with 7 bases lining up with TRBD1. Germline trimming cut 5 bases from V and 4 bases from J; bases unmatched to any gene: 1. CDR3 length: 12 residues. From germline, CDR1 is SNHLY and CDR2 FYNNEI. The CDR3 DNA is TGTGCCAGCAGTTCAGGGGGCTATGGCTACACCTTC. Translated, it gives CASSSGGYGYTF.

As regards this clone: The same CDR3 can be traced to other DNA sequences in this sample. The chain is built from TRBV7-2 and TRBJ2-5; D unclear. This CDR3 is 14 amino acids long. Trimming removed 5 bases at V and 1 base at J, with 11 bases between. CDR1 and CDR2 (germline): SGHTA, FQGNSA. The CDR3 DNA sequence: TGTGCCAGCAGCCCTAATAGATTCCAAGAGACCCAGTACTTC. It specifies CASSPNRFQETQYF.

J is TRBJ1-3 and V is TRBV28; D gene uncertain. Trimming shortened V by 3 bases and J by 4 bases, and 13 bases separated the two germline ends. CDR1 and CDR2 (germline): MDHEN, SYDVKM. The length of the CDR3 is 15 residues. As DNA, the CDR3 is TGTGCCAGCAGTTTGCAAGGGAGGGTCGGAAACACCATATATTTT. This codes for CASSLQGRVGNTIYF.

CDR3: CASSQAQGEKLFF. CDR3 sequence (DNA): TGCGCCAGCAGCCAAGCCCAGGGCGAGAAACTGTTTTTT. The gene calls are TRBV4-1 and TRBJ1-4; perhaps TRBD1 as D (5 bases). The CDR3 runs 13 residues. V lost 1 base, J lost 11 bases, and 11 bases lay in between. Germline CDR1 reads MGHRA; CDR2 reads YSYEKL.

The chain employs TRBV9 and TRBJ1-1; TRBD1 matches at 12 bases. The length of the CDR3 is 17 residues. Germline trimming cut 0 bases from V and 4 bases from J; bases unmatched to any gene: 7. Per the germline V gene, CDR1 is SGDLS and CDR2 is YYNGEE. The CDR3 loop reads CASSVDGTGGGGTEAFF. The CDR3, as DNA: TGTGCCAGCAGCGTAGACGGGACAGGGGGCGGTGGCACTGAAGCTTTCTTT.